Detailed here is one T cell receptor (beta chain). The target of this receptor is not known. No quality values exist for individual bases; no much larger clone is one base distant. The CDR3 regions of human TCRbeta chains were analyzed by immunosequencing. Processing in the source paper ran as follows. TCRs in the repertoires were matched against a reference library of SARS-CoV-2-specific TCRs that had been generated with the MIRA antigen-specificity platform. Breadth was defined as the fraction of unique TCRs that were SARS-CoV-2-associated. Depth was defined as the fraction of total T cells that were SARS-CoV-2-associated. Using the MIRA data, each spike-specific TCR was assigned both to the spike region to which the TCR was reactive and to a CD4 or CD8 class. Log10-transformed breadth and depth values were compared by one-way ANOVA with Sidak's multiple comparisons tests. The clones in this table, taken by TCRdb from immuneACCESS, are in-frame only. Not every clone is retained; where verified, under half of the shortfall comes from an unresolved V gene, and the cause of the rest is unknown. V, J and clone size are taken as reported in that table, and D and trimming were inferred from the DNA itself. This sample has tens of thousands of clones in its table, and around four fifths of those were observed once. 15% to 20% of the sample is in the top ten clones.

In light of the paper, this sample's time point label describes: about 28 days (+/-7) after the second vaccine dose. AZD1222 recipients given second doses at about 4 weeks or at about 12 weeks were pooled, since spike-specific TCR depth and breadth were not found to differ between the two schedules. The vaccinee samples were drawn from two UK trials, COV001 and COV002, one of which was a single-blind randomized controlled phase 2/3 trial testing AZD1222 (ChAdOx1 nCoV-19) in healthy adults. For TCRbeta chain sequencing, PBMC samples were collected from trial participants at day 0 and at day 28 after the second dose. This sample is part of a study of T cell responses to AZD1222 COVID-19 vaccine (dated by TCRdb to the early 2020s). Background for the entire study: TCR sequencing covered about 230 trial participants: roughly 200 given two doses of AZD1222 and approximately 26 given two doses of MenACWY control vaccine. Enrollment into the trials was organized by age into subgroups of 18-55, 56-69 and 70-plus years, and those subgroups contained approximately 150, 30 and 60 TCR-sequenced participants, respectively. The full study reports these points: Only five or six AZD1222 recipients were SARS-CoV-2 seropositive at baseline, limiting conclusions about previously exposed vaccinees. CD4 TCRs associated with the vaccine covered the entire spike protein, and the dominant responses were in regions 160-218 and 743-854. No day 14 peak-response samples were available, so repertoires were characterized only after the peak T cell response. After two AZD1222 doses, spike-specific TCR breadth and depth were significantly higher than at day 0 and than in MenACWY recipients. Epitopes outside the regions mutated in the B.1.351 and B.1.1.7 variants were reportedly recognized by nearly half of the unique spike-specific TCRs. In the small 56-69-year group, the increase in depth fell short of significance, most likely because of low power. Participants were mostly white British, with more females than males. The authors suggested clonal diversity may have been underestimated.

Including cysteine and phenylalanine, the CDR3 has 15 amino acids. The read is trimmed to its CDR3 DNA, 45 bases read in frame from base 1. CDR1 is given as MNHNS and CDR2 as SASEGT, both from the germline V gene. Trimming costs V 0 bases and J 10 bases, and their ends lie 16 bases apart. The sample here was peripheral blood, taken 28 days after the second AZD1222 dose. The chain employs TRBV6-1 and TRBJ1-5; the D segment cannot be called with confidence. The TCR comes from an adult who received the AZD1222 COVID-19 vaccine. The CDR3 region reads CASSEAGSRSQPQHF. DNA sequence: TGTGCCAGCAGTGAAGCAGGATCACGATCTCAACCCCAGCATTTT.